This TCR beta chain originates from a study of T-cell reconstitution after alpha-beta-depleted transplantation in children. Notes on the study in general: Several hundred expanded graft clones reportedly were the source of alpha-beta T cells about two months after transplant. Once a year had passed after transplant, T-cell counts and diversity came mostly from newly produced T cells. High day-60 TCRbeta diversity in some patients came from surviving recipient T cells and thymic progenitors.

Unique molecular identifiers were built into the TCRbeta library. TCRdb reanalysed the PCR reads using MiXCR and keeps one entry per CDR3 protein. The sample shows more than 85,000 distinct CDR3 sequences, approximately 6% of them seen only once. As to this clonotype: Antigen: not known.

The CDR3 runs to 13 residues. V lost 3 bases and J lost 4, with 11 bases in between. Germline lookup yields CDR1 DFQATT and CDR2 SNEGSKA (reference sequence). The chain has TRBV20-1 and TRBJ2-3; unclear D gene. This specimen consisted of PBMCs, mostly from graft donor cells, obtained 60 days after TCRalphabeta/CD19-depleted stem cell transplant. This TCR derives from a female patient aged 2 to 10 who had a stem cell transplant for Fanconi anemia, so the T cells may come from the graft donor. CDR3 coding DNA: TGCAGTGCTAGTCTTCTACGTTCAGATACGCAGTATTTT. Translating it yields CSASLLRSDTQYF.